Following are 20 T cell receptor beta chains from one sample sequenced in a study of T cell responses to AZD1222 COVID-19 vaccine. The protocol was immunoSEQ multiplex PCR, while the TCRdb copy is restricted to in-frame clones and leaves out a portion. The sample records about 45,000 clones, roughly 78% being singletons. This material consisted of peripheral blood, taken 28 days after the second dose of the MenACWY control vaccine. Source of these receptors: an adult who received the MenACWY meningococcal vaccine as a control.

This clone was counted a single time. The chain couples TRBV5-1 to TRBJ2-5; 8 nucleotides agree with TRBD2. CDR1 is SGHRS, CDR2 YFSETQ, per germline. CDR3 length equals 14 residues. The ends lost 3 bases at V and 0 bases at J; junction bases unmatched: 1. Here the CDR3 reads CASSSSGYQETQYF. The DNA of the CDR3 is TGCGCCAGCAGCTCTAGCGGGTACCAAGAGACCCAGTACTTC.

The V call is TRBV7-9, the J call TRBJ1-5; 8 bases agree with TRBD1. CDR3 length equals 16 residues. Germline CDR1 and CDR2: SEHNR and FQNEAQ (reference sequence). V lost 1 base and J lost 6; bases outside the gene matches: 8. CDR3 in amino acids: CASSLDLDRGGQPQHF. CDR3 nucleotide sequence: TGTGCCAGCAGCTTAGACCTAGACAGGGGCGGTCAGCCCCAGCATTTT.

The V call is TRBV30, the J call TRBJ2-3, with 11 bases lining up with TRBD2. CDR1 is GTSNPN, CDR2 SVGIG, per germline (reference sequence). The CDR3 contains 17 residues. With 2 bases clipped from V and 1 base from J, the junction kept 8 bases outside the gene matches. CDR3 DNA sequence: TGTGCCTGGAGTCCTGTTAGCGGGAGGGGAGGCACAGATACGCAGTATTTT. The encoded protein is CAWSPVSGRGGTDTQYF. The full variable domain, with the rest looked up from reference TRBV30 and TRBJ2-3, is SQTIHQWPATLVQPVGSPLSLECTVEGTSNPNLYWYRQAAGRGLQLLFYSVGIGQISSEVPQNLSASRPQDRQFILSSKKLLLSDSGFYLCAWSPVSGRGGTDTQYFGPGTRLTVL.

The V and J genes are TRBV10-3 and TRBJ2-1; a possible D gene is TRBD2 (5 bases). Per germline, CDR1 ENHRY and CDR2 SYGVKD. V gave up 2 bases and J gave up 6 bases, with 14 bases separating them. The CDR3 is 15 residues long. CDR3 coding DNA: TGTGCCATCAGTGAGGGGCCCAGACGGGGCAATGAGCAGTTCTTC. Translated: CAISEGPRRGNEQFF.

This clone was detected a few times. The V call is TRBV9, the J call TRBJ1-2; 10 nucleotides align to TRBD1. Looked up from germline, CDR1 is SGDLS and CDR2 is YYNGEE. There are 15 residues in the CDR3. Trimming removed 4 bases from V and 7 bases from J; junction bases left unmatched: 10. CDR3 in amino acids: CASSLDTTGGFGYTF. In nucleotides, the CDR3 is TGTGCCAGCAGCCTTGATACGACAGGGGGCTTTGGCTACACCTTC.

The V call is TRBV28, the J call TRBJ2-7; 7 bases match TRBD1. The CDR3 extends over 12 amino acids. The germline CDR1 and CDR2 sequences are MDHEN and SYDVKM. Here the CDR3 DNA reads TGTGCTTCCGGAAGGGGGCACCCGAAATTGTACTTC. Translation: CASGRGHPKLYF.

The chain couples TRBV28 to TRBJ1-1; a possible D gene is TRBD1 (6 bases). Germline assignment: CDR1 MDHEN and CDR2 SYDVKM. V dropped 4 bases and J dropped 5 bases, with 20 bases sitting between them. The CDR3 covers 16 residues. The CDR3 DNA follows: TGTGCCAGCAGTTCCCGGGTCGGGGGGCGACGGACTGAAGCTTTCTTT. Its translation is CASSSRVGGRRTEAFF.

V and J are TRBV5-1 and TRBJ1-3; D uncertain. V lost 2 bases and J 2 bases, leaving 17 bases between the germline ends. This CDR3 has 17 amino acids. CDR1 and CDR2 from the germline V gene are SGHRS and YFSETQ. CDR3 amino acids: CASSFEGGVRTGNTIYF. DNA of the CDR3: TGCGCCAGCAGCTTCGAGGGTGGGGTGAGGACTGGAAACACCATATATTTT. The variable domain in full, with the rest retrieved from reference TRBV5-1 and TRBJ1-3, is KAGVTQTPRYLIKTRGQQVTLSCSPISGHRSVSWYQQTPGQGLQFLFEYFSETQRNKGNFPGRFSGRQFSNSRSEMNVSTLELGDSALYLCASSFEGGVRTGNTIYFGEGSWLTVV.

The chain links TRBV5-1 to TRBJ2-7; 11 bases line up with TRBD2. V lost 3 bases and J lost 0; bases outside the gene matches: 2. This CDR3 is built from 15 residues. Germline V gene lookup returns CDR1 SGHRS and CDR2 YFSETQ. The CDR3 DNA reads TGCGCCAGCAGCTCTGGACTAGCGGGCTCCTACGAGCAGTACTTC. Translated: CASSSGLAGSYEQYF.

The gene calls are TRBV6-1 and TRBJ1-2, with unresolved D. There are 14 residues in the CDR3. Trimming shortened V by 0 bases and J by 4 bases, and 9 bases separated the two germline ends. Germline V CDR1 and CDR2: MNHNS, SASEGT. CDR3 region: CASSEASDGYGYTF. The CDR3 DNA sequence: TGTGCCAGCAGTGAAGCGAGTGATGGCTATGGCTACACCTTC.

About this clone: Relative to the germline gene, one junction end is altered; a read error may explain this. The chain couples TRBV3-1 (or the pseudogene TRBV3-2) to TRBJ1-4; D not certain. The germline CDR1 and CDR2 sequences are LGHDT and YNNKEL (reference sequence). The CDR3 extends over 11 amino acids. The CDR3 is CASSLRGGLTF. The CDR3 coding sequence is TGTGCCAGCAGCCTGCGGGGTGGCCTTACCTTT.

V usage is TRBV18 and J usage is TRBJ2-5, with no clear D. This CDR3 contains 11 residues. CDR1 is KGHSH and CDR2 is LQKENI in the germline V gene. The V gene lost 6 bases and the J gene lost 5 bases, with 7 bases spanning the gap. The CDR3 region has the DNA TGTGCCAGCTCCTATCTTGAGACCCAGTACTTC. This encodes CASSYLETQYF.

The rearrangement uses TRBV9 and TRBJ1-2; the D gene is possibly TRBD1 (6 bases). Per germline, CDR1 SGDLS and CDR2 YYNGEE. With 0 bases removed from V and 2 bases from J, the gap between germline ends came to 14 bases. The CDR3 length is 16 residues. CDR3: CASSVEGGEKNYGYTF. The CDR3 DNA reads TGTGCCAGCAGCGTAGAAGGGGGAGAAAAGAACTATGGCTACACCTTC.

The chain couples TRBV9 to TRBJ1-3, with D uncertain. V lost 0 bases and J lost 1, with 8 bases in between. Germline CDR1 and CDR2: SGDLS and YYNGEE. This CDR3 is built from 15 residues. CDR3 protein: CASSVGAVSGNTIYF. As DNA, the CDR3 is TGTGCCAGCAGCGTAGGGGCGGTATCTGGAAACACCATATATTTT. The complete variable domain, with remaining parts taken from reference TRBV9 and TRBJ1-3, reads DSGVTQTPKHLITATGQRVTLRCSPRSGDLSVYWYQQSLDQGLQFLIQYYNGEERAKGNILERFSAQQFPDLHSELNLSSLELGDSALYFCASSVGAVSGNTIYFGEGSWLTVV.

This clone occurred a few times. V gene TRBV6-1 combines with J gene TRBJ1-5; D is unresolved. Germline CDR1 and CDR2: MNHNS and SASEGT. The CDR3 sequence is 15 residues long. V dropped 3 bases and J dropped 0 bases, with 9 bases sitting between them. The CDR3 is CASSDRLDSNQPQHF. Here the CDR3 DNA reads TGTGCCAGCAGTGATCGGCTGGATAGCAATCAGCCCCAGCATTTT.

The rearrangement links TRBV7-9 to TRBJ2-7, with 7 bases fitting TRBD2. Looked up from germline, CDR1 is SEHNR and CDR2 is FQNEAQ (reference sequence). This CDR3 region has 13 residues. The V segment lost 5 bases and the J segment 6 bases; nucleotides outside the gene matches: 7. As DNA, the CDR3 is TGTGCCAGCAGCCTCGGGCGGGAGAGCGAGCAGTACGTC. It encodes CASSLGRESEQYV.

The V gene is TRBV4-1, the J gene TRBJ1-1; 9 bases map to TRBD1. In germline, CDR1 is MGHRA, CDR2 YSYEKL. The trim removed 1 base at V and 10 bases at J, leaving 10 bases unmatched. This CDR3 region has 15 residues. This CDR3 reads CASSQGVGTGTTAFF. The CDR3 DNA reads TGCGCCAGCAGCCAAGGAGTCGGGACAGGGACAACAGCTTTCTTT.

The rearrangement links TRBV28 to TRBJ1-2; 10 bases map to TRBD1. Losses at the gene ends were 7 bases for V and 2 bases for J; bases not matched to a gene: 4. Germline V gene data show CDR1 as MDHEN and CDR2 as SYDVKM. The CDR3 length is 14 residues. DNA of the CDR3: TGTGCCAGCACTAGGACAGGGGGGAACTATGGCTACACCTTC. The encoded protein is CASTRTGGNYGYTF.

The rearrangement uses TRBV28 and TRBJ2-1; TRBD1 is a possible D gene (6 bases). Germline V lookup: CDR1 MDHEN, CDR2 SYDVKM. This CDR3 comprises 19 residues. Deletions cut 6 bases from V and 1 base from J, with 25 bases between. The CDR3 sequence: CASSRLGQAVWGSYNEQFF. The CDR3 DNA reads TGTGCCAGCAGCCGTCTGGGACAAGCAGTGTGGGGGTCCTACAATGAGCAGTTCTTC.

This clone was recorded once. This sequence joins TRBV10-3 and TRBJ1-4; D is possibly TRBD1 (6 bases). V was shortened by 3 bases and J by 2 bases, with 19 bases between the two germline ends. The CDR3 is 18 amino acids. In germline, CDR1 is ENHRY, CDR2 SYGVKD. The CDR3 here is CAISDQGQPVGTNEKLFF. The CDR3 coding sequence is TGTGCCATCAGTGACCAAGGACAGCCCGTAGGGACTAATGAAAAACTGTTTTTT.